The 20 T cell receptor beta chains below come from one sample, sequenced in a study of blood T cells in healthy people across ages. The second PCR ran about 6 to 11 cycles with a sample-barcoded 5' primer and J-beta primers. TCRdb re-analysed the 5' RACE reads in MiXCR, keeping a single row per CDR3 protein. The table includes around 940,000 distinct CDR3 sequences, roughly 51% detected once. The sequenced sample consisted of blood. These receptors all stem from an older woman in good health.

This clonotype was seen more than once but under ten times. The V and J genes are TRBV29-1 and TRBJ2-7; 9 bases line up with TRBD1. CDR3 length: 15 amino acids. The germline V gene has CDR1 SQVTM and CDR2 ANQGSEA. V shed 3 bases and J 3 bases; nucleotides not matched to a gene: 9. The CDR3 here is CSVEGTGTGNYEQYF. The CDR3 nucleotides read TGCAGCGTTGAGGGAACCGGGACAGGGAACTACGAGCAGTACTTC.

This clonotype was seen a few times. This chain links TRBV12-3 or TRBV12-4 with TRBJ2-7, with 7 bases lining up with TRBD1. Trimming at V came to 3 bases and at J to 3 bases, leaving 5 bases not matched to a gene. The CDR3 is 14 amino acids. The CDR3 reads CASSFKGQRYEQYF. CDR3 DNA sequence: TGTGCCAGCAGTTTTAAGGGACAGCGCTACGAGCAGTACTTC.

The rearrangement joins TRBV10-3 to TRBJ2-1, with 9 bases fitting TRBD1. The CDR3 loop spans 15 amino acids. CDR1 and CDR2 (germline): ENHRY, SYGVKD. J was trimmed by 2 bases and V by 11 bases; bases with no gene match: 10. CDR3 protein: CAAENGTGPYNEQFF. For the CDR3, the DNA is TGTGCCGCGGAAAACGGGACAGGGCCCTACAATGAGCAGTTCTTC.

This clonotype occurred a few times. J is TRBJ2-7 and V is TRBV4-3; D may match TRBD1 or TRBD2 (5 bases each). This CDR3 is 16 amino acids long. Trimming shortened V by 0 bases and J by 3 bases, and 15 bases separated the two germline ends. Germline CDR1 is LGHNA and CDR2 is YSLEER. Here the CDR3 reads CASSQDPRDRGYEQYF. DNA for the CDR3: TGCGCCAGCAGCCAAGATCCGAGGGATAGGGGCTACGAGCAGTACTTC.

CDR3 nucleotide sequence: TGTGCCAGCAGTTACTCGAAAGCGCCGGAAAATGGCTACACCTTC. Translated: CASSYSKAPENGYTF. This sequence joins TRBV6-5 and TRBJ1-2; the D is unclear. Trimming took off 0 bases at V and 6 bases at J, with 14 bases between the two ends. CDR3 length: 15 amino acids. Germline assignment: CDR1 MNHEY and CDR2 SVGAGI.

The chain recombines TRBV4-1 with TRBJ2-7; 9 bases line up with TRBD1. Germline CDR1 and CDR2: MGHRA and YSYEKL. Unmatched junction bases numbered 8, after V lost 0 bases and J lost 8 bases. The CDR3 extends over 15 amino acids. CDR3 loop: CASSQEGTGNGKQYF. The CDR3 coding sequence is TGCGCCAGCAGCCAAGAAGGGACAGGGAACGGGAAGCAGTACTTC.

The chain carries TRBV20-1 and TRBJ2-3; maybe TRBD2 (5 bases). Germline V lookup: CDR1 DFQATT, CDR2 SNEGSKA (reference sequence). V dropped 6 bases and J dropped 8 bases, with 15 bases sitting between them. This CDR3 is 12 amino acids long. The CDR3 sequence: CSAGPDRGTQYF. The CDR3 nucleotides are TGCAGTGCCGGTCCAGACCGGGGTACGCAGTATTTT.

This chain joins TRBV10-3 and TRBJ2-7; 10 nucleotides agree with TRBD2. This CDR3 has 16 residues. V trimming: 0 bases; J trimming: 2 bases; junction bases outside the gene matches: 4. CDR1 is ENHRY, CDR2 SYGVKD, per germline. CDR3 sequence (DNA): TGTGCCATCAGTGAGTCGCCAGCGGGAGGGCCCTACGAGCAGTACTTC. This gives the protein CAISESPAGGPYEQYF.

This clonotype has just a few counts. The CDR3 here is CASSQLGLVGEQYF. In DNA form, the CDR3 reads TGTGCCAGCAGCCAACTGGGACTAGTTGGCGAGCAGTACTTC. The V and J genes are TRBV28 and TRBJ2-5; 8 nucleotides align to TRBD2. The DNA end favors TRBJ2-7, so the J call may be wrong. This CDR3 comprises 14 residues. In germline, CDR1 is MDHEN, CDR2 SYDVKM.

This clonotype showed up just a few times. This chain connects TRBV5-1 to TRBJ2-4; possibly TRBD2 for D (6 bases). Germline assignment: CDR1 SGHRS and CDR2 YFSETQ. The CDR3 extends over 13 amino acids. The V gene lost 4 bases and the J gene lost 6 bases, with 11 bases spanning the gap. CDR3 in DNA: TGCGCCAGCAGCCCCCCGGGAGCAAACATTCAGTACTTC. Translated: CASSPPGANIQYF.

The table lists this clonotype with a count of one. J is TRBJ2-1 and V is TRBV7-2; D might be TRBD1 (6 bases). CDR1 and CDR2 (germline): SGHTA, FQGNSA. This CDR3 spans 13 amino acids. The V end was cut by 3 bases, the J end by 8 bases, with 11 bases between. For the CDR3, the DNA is TGTGCCAGCAGCTTGGAACAGGGATATGAGCAGTTCTTC. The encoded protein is CASSLEQGYEQFF.

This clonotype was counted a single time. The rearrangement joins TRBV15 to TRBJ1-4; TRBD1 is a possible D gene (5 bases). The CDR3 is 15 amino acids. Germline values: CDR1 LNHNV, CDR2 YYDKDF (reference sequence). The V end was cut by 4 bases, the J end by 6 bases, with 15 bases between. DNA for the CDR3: TGTGCCACCAGCAAGAGGGACCTTCGGTATGAAAAACTGTTTTTT. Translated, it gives CATSKRDLRYEKLFF.

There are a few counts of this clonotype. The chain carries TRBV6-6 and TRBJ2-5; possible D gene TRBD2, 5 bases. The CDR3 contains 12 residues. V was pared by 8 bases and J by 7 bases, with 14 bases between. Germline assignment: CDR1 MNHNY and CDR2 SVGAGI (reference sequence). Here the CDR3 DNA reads TGTGCCAGCGGTGGACTTTCTGCGACCCAGTACTTC. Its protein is CASGGLSATQYF.

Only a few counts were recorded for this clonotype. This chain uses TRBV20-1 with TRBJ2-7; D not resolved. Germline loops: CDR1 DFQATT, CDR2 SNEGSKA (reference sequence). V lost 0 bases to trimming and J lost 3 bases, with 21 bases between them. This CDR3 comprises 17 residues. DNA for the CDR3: TGCAGTGCTAGAGACAAATCCCTGGGGTGGCCTCTCTACGAGCAGTACTTC. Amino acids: CSARDKSLGWPLYEQYF.

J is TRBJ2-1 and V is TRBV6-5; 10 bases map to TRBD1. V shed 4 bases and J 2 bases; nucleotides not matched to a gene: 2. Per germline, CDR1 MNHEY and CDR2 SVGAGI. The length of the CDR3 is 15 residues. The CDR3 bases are TGTGCCAGCAGTTGGGGGACAGGGGCCTACAATGAGCAGTTCTTC. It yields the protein CASSWGTGAYNEQFF.

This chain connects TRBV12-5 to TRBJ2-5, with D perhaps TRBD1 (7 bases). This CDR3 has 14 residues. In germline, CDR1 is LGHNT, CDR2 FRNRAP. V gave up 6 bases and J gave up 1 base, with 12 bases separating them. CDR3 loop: CASGPGGSQETQYF. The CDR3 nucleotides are TGTGCTAGTGGGCCAGGGGGGAGCCAAGAGACCCAGTACTTC.

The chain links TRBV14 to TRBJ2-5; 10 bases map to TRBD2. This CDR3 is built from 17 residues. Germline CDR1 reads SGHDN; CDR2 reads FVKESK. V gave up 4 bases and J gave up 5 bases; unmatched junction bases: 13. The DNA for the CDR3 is TGTGCCAGCAGCCCAGGGGCTACTAGCGGGACTCTGGAGACCCAGTACTTC. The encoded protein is CASSPGATSGTLETQYF.

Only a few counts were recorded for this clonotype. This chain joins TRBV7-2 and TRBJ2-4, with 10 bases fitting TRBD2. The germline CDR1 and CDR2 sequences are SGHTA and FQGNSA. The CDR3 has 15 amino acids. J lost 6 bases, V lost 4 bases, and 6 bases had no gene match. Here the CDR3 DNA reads TGTGCCAGCAGCTCCCTAGCGGGAGAAGGAAACATTCAGTACTTC. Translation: CASSSLAGEGNIQYF.

CDR3 sequence: CASSPTGQTGELFF. The CDR3 nucleotides are TGTGCCAGCTCACCTACAGGGCAAACCGGGGAGCTGTTTTTT. V and J are TRBV18 and TRBJ2-2; tentative D call: TRBD1 (6 bases). V dropped 3 bases and J dropped 5 bases, with 10 bases sitting between them. The germline V gene has CDR1 KGHSH and CDR2 LQKENI. The CDR3 runs 14 residues.

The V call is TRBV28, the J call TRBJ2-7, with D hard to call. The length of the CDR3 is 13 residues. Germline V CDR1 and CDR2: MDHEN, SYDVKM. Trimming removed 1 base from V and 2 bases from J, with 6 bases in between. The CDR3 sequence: CASSLSNTYEQYF. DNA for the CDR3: TGTGCCAGCAGTTTATCCAACACCTACGAGCAGTACTTC.